A selection of T cell receptor beta chains follows, all from one sample in a study of T cell repertoires in aging, cancer and after chemotherapy. In TCRdb, the multiplex PCR reads were re-called with MiXCR into one record per CDR3 protein. The sample shows about 5,200 distinct CDR3 sequences, roughly 27% of them seen only once. Sample: blood. The receptor set was obtained from a human donor in good health. CDR3s include the opening cysteine and the closing phenylalanine or tryptophan. The D gene is left open where the match is weak. Some rows have no size entry. The others give once, few or many, or a class for an expanded clone.

size	V	D	J	length	DNA	CDR3
-	TRBV5-1	-	TRBJ2-6	15	TGCGCCAGCAACACGGACGGCTCTGGGGCCAACGTCCTGACTTTC	CASNTDGSGANVLTF
-	TRBV6-4	TRBD2	TRBJ2-1	14	TGTGCCAGCAGGGAGCGGGAGGGCTACAATGAGCAGTTCTTC	CASREREGYNEQFF
medium-sized	TRBV6-2/TRBV6-3	-	TRBJ2-5	14	TGTGCCAGCAGTTCTGGGCGCTACCAAGAGACCCAGTACTTC	CASSSGRYQETQYF
-	TRBV29-1	TRBD1	TRBJ1-2	12	TGCAGCGTTGGGACAGGGGGCTCTGGCTACACCTTC	CSVGTGGSGYTF
medium-sized	TRBV11-1	-	TRBJ2-5	12	TGTGCCAGCAGCCGAGACGGGGCGACCCAGTACTTC	CASSRDGATQYF
-	TRBV10-1	TRBD1	TRBJ1-1	14	TGCGCCAGCACCCGGGACAGGGAGAACACTGAAGCTTTCTTT	CASTRDRENTEAFF
-	TRBV27	-	TRBJ1-1	13	TGTGCCAGCACAAATCGACTCGGAGCGCGGGCTTTCTTT	CASTNRLGARAFF
-	TRBV4-3	TRBD2	TRBJ2-2	16	TGTGCCAGCAGCCAAGATCCGGGACTAGAGACCGGGGAGCTGTTTTTT	CASSQDPGLETGELFF
-	TRBV12-3/TRBV12-4	-	TRBJ1-1	16	TGTGCCAGCAGCCCCTATTCGGGACGCCTGAACACTGAAGCTTTCTTT	CASSPYSGRLNTEAFF
medium-sized	TRBV5-4	TRBD1	TRBJ1-2	15	TGTGCCAGCAGTCGTAACAGGGGTGAAAACTATGGCTACACCTTC	CASSRNRGENYGYTF
medium-sized	TRBV24-1	-	TRBJ2-1	13	TGTGCCACCAGTGCACTAGGTAACAATGAGCAGTTCTTC	CATSALGNNEQFF
-	TRBV6-1	TRBD1	TRBJ1-2	14	TGTGCCAGCAGATATTACGGGACAGACTATGGCTACACCTTC	CASRYYGTDYGYTF
medium-sized	TRBV5-6	-	TRBJ1-6	12	TGTGCCAGCAGCTTGAGCAATTCACCCCTCCACTTT	CASSLSNSPLHF
medium-sized	TRBV12-3/TRBV12-4	TRBD1	TRBJ2-1	15	TGTGCCACGAAGACCGGGACAGGGGGGTACAATGAGCAGTTCTTC	CATKTGTGGYNEQFF
medium-sized	TRBV30	-	TRBJ2-3	13	TGTGCCTCAACTTTTGCGGCCACAGATACGCAGTATTTT	CASTFAATDTQYF
large	TRBV29-1	TRBD2	TRBJ2-1	14	TGCAGCGTTGACCAGCGGGGCTCCTACAATGAGCAGTTCTTC	CSVDQRGSYNEQFF
-	TRBV5-1	-	TRBJ1-1	13	TGCGCCAGCAGTCCCGCAGGGAACACTGAAGCTTTCTTT	CASSPAGNTEAFF
-	TRBV30	TRBD1	TRBJ2-3	14	TGTGCCTGGAGTGACAGGGGGATAGAAGATACGCAGTATTTT	CAWSDRGIEDTQYF
few	TRBV7-2	-	TRBJ1-2	13	TGTGCCAGCAGCTTAGACGCTAACTATGGCTACACCTTC	CASSLDANYGYTF
medium-sized	TRBV13	-	TRBJ2-7	11	TGTGCCAGCAGCCTCACCTACGAGCAGTACTTC	CASSLTYEQYF
medium-sized	TRBV5-6	-	TRBJ2-3	15	TGTGCCAGCAGCTTGTGGGGGAACAATGAGGATACGCAGTATTTT	CASSLWGNNEDTQYF
-	TRBV12-3/TRBV12-4	-	TRBJ2-6	19	TGTGCCAGCAGTTTTGCCCCCGGGGTGGACCTCTCTGGGGCCAACGTCCTGACTTTC	CASSFAPGVDLSGANVLTF
medium-sized	TRBV19	TRBD2	TRBJ2-2	9	TGTCGGGGGGCCGGGGAGCTGTTTTTT	CRGAGELFF
few	TRBV14	-	TRBJ2-3	13	TGTGCCAGCAGCCAATTCCTAAGAGATACGCAGTATTTT	CASSQFLRDTQYF
-	TRBV7-2	TRBD2	TRBJ2-5	15	TGTGCCAGCAGCTTAAGCGGGGGGGCTCTAGAGACCCAGTACTTC	CASSLSGGALETQYF
few	TRBV14	-	TRBJ2-7	14	TGTGCCAGCAGCCAAGACGGGAACACCTACGAGCAGTACTTC	CASSQDGNTYEQYF
once	TRBV12-3/TRBV12-4	-	TRBJ1-1	14	TGTGCCAGCAGCAGTACCGCAGGGTACACTGAAGCTTTCTTT	CASSSTAGYTEAFF
few	TRBV12-3/TRBV12-4	-	TRBJ1-1	10	TGTGCCAGCAGTTTGGGGCGGGCTTTCTTT	CASSLGRAFF
-	TRBV20-1	TRBD1	TRBJ1-2	13	TGCAGTGTTGGCGACAGGGGGACGGGTGGCTACACCTTC	CSVGDRGTGGYTF
medium-sized	TRBV19	-	TRBJ1-4	11	TGTGCCAGTGGGACACCCGAAAAACTGTTTTTT	CASGTPEKLFF
medium-sized	TRBV6-5	TRBD1	TRBJ2-1	16	TGTGCCAGCACTCCTACCGGGACAGGGGTTTACAATGAGCAGTTCTTC	CASTPTGTGVYNEQFF
-	TRBV4-3	-	TRBJ1-1	11	TGTGCCAGCAGCCAAGGGGGTGAAGCTTTCTTT	CASSQGGEAFF
medium-sized	TRBV5-6	TRBD1	TRBJ2-2	16	TGTGCCAGCAGCAGCCGACAGGGGAATGATGCCGGGGAGCTGTTTTTT	CASSSRQGNDAGELFF
few	TRBV7-2	TRBD1	TRBJ2-2	17	TGTGCCAGCAGTTCGACCGGGACAGGGGTTTTTGACGGGGAGCTGTTTTTT	CASSSTGTGVFDGELFF
few	TRBV18	-	TRBJ1-2	14	TGTGCCAGCTCACCAGGACAAGACTCTTATGGCTACACCTTC	CASSPGQDSYGYTF
large	TRBV29-1	-	TRBJ2-1	13	TGCAGCGCCACGGTAGCCGCAAACAATGAGCAGTTCTTC	CSATVAANNEQFF
medium-sized	TRBV6-5	-	TRBJ2-6	15	TGTGCCAGCAGTTCACCGGGGGCCGGGGCCAACGTCCTGACTTTC	CASSSPGAGANVLTF
once	TRBV5-4	TRBD1	TRBJ1-2	15	TGCGCCAGCAGCCAAGCCCCGGGACAGGCGAAGGGCTACACCTTC	CASSQAPGQAKGYTF
medium-sized	TRBV5-4	-	TRBJ2-1	13	TGTGCCAGCAGCTTAGACTCCGAGGGTGAGCAGTTCTTC	CASSLDSEGEQFF
medium-sized	TRBV6-1	TRBD2	TRBJ2-5	16	TGTGCCAGCACTCAAAAATGGGGACTAGCGGTGGGGACCCAGTACTTC	CASTQKWGLAVGTQYF
few	TRBV4-2	TRBD2	TRBJ2-1	17	TGTGCCAGCAGCCAAGAACGAACGGGAGGGTCTTTTGATGAGCAGTTCTTC	CASSQERTGGSFDEQFF
-	TRBV28	-	TRBJ1-1	12	TGTGCCAGCAGTTTACGACACACTGAAGCTTTCTTT	CASSLRHTEAFF
medium-sized	TRBV12-3/TRBV12-4	TRBD1	TRBJ2-7	14	TGTGCCAGCAGCTCCGGGACAGGGTGGGACGAGCAGTACTTC	CASSSGTGWDEQYF
few	TRBV20-1	-	TRBJ2-3	13	TGCAGTGCTAGAGGGACATCCACAGATACGCAGTATTTT	CSARGTSTDTQYF
-	TRBV20-1	-	TRBJ2-5	15	TGCAGTGCTAGCCCAACGGATTCGGGGTTGCAGACCCAGTACTTC	CSASPTDSGLQTQYF
medium-sized	TRBV15	TRBD1	TRBJ2-7	15	TGTGCCACCAGCAGAGATCGACAGGGGGGCTACGAGCAGTACTTC	CATSRDRQGGYEQYF
medium-sized	TRBV13	-	TRBJ2-2	13	TGTGCCAGCAGCCCCGAGAGGGCACAGGAGCTGTTTTTT	CASSPERAQELFF
-	TRBV12-3/TRBV12-4	-	TRBJ2-1	15	TGTGCCAGCAGTTCCTCCAGCGGGTTATACAATGAGCAGTTCTTC	CASSSSSGLYNEQFF
-	TRBV7-9	-	TRBJ2-3	14	TGTGCCAGCAGCACCCGTGAGGCCACAGATACGCAGTATTTT	CASSTREATDTQYF
-	TRBV24-1	-	TRBJ1-5	14	TGTGCCACCTCCGGGCAGTATAGCAATCAGCCCCAGCATTTT	CATSGQYSNQPQHF
-	TRBV7-9	-	TRBJ1-3	13	TGTGCCAGCAGCTTCCAGGGGCAAAACACCATATATTTT	CASSFQGQNTIYF
few	TRBV7-9	-	TRBJ2-2	14	TGTGCCAGCAGCGCGTCGACAGGTCTGGAGGAGCTGTTTTTT	CASSASTGLEELFF
-	TRBV6-4	TRBD2	TRBJ2-5	15	TGTGCCAGCAGTGGGGAGACTAGCGGGGGTGGGACCCAGTACTTC	CASSGETSGGGTQYF
few	TRBV7-6	-	TRBJ2-7	14	TGTGCCAGCAGCCGGACACGGTCCGCCTACGAGCAGTACTTC	CASSRTRSAYEQYF
medium-sized	TRBV5-6	-	TRBJ1-5	13	TGTGCCAGCAGCTTAGGGGTCAATCAGCCCCAGCATTTT	CASSLGVNQPQHF
-	TRBV11-2	TRBD2	TRBJ2-5	15	TGTGCCAGCAGCTTTACGGCGGGGGGGGGGGAGACCCAGTACTTC	CASSFTAGGGETQYF